This TCR beta chain was sequenced during a study of T-cell memory formation after mild COVID-19. Whole-study results and caveats: In pre-infection memory, a portion of responding clones appeared, which suggested that cross-reactive memory joined. Of the contracting clones, CD4+ ones lay mainly in CM and EM, and CD8+ ones in EMRA. A second wave of clones peaked on day 37, and their SARS-CoV-2 specificity went unconfirmed.

Germline V gene data show CDR1 as DFQATT and CDR2 as SNEGSKA (reference sequence). There are 14 residues in the CDR3. V gave up 5 bases and J gave up 5 bases; unmatched junction bases: 9. Amplification by 5'RACE using constant-segment primers produced TCR alpha and TCR beta cDNA libraries that carried sample barcodes and UMIs. Via MiXCR, TCRdb re-called the 5' RACE reads, giving one row per CDR3 protein. The sample carries a few hundred thousand distinct CDR3 sequences, about 20% recorded once. A word on this clonotype: The antigen remains undetermined.

The TCR sequence derives from an adult woman who had mild COVID-19 (a few samples of this study predate the infection). Cell type and time point are not known. Sequences were obtained from PBMCs or a T cell subset sorted from them (not recorded which). The chain has TRBV20-1 and TRBJ2-5; 9 positions agree with TRBD1. The CDR3 reads CSAGLTGGEETQYF. Here the CDR3 DNA reads TGCAGTGCTGGACTAACAGGGGGCGAGGAGACCCAGTACTTC.